This note documents a single T cell receptor beta chain sequence. This entry is derived from a study of cytomegalovirus exposure and HLA in healthy donors. This CDR3 is 17 amino acids long. Per germline, CDR1 MDHEN and CDR2 SYDVKM. V was pared by 3 bases and J by 3 bases, with 20 bases between. Primers for the PCR totalled 60 Vbeta and 13 Jbeta. This table comes from immunoSEQ multiplex PCR, and its TCRdb copy is limited to in-frame clones, with some not included. This table holds 140,000 to 150,000 clones, roughly 70% found once. Input material: PBMCs. The origin of this receptor is a woman in her sixties in good health and CMV-seropositive. The chain uses TRBV28 and TRBJ1-2, with D possibly TRBD1 on 5 matching bases. CDR3 sequence: CASSLVTVAQVYYGYTF. In nucleotides, the CDR3 is TGTGCCAGCAGTTTGGTCACAGTCGCACAGGTATACTATGGCTACACCTTC.